This note documents a single T cell receptor beta chain sequence. Its antigen remains unidentified. The data derive from a study of cytomegalovirus exposure and HLA in healthy donors. About the study: As an earlier analysis found, 180 million or so T cells yielded about 120 million unique TCR beta sequences. Within an early data release were 80 million to 90 million unique TCRs drawn from HLA-typed donors.

Trimming left V 5 bases short and J 5 bases short, with 13 bases between. This CDR3 region has 14 residues. Germline V gene lookup returns CDR1 MGHRA and CDR2 YSYEKL. Primers for the PCR totalled 60 Vbeta and 13 Jbeta. Some clones are missing from TCRdb's copy, which holds only in-frame ones; the method was immunoSEQ multiplex PCR. The data contain under 250,000 clones, about 80% of them singletons. Notes on the study in general: Accurate prediction of most subjects' HLA-A and HLA-B alleles from TCR beta sequences was reported. It was reported in a later analysis that an Asian-associated ancestry cluster showed fewer N-insertions than the 666-donor mean.

The material sequenced was PBMCs. The chain uses TRBV4-1 and TRBJ2-1, with D perhaps TRBD1 (5 bases). This TCR was sampled from a woman aged 60-75 years in good health and CMV-seropositive. Written as DNA, the CDR3 is TGCGCCAGCAGCGATCGTCAGGGCGACAATGAGCAGTTCTTC. This translates into CASSDRQGDNEQFF.